This TCR beta chain stems from a study of T cells after somatic rescue of genetic block. Points on this clone: This same CDR3 is encoded by further DNA sequences in the sample.

Produced via immunoSEQ multiplex PCR; TCRdb's table is partial and in-frame only. The sample has approximately 110,000 clones; 85% to 95% are singletons. With 2 bases removed from V and 0 bases from J, the gap between germline ends came to 6 bases. CDR3 length: 14 residues. CDR1 and CDR2 (germline): SGDLS, YYNGEE. The chain has TRBV9 and TRBJ1-3; unclear D gene. The TCR comes from a young woman. The specimen sequenced was peripheral blood mononuclear cells (PBMCs). The CDR3 DNA reads TGTGCCAGCAGCGTTGAAGGCTCTGGAAACACCATATATTTT. It yields the protein CASSVEGSGNTIYF.